The entry below describes one T cell receptor (beta chain). Its antigen is not known. The entry originates in a study of cytomegalovirus exposure and HLA in healthy donors. Study results and limitations: With later analysis, a missense DCLRE1C variant became linked to TCR beta V- and J-gene trimming. A later analysis showed HLA-associated TCR beta chains outstripping equally common others in clonal expansion.

Primers for the PCR totalled 60 Vbeta and 13 Jbeta. Data came from immunoSEQ multiplex PCR; TCRdb stores just in-frame clones and leaves some out. In the table there are around 150,000 clones, about four fifths of which are singletons. The source material was PBMCs. The clonotype comes from a man aged 40-55 years in good health and CMV-seropositive.

The CDR3 region has the DNA TGTGCCAACAAACAGGGGGAGGGAACCTACGAGCAGTACTTC. Its translation is CANKQGEGTYEQYF. The rearrangement uses TRBV2 and TRBJ2-7; perhaps TRBD1 as D (8 bases). Trimming removed 10 bases from V and 2 bases from J, with 18 bases in between. CDR1 is SNHLY, CDR2 FYNNEI, per germline. The CDR3 runs to 14 residues.